Shown below are 7 T cell receptor beta chains from a single sample sequenced in a study of siplizumab effects on memory and regulatory T cells. Produced via immunoSEQ multiplex PCR; TCRdb's table is partial and in-frame only. The table lists over 85,000 clones, around nine tenths of them singletons. Sequencing input: CD4+ T cells sorted from blood. These receptors all come from a human donor in good health.

CDR3 region: CAWSGDYIGGELFF. CDR3 sequence (DNA): TGTGCCTGGAGTGGGGACTACATCGGAGGGGAGCTGTTTTTT. The chain carries TRBV30 and TRBJ2-2; 7 bases fit TRBD2. The length of the CDR3 is 14 residues. V was clipped by 1 base and J by 8 bases; unmatched bases: 7. Germline CDR1 GTSNPN, CDR2 SVGIG (reference sequence).

This chain uses TRBV9 with TRBJ2-7; 9 bases are a match to TRBD1. The CDR3 loop spans 13 amino acids. Germline V gives CDR1 SGDLS, CDR2 YYNGEE. Unmatched junction bases numbered 9, after V lost 5 bases and J lost 9 bases. This CDR3 is CASRTGTGFRQYF. The CDR3 DNA reads as TGTGCCAGCAGGACAGGGACAGGGTTTAGGCAGTACTTC.

The chain uses TRBV6-5 and TRBJ1-2; unclear D gene. The CDR3 runs to 16 residues. Trimming took 0 bases from V and 1 from J, leaving 12 bases between them. In germline, CDR1 is MNHEY, CDR2 SVGAGI. The CDR3 DNA reads as TGTGCCAGCAGTTACTCGGGCAGTTACCTTAACTATGGCTACACCTTC. It codes for CASSYSGSYLNYGYTF.

The rearrangement uses TRBV10-3 and TRBJ2-7; 7 bases match TRBD2. CDR1 and CDR2 (germline): ENHRY, SYGVKD. The CDR3 runs 16 residues. The J segment lost 6 bases and the V segment lost 5 bases, leaving 16 bases of the junction unmatched. The CDR3 DNA reads as TGTGCCATCAGTCGTAGGGAGGGTCTCGGTCCTACCGAGCAGTACTTC. Translation gives CAISRREGLGPTEQYF.

The chain uses TRBV5-6 and TRBJ2-5, with TRBD2 matching over 7 bases. Germline lookup yields CDR1 SGHDT and CDR2 YYEEEE. J lost 2 bases, V lost 4 bases, and 8 bases had no gene match. CDR3 length: 15 amino acids. CDR3 amino acids: CASSAPGGVQETQYF. The CDR3, as DNA: TGTGCCAGCAGCGCGCCGGGGGGAGTTCAAGAGACCCAGTACTTC.

The chain has TRBV29-1 and TRBJ2-7; TRBD2 might be the D (6 bases). Trimming left V 3 bases short and J 7 bases short, with 13 bases between. Germline CDR1 and CDR2: SQVTM and ANQGSEA. The CDR3 contains 12 residues. The CDR3 loop reads CSVDSGKNEQYF. The DNA for the CDR3 is TGCAGCGTTGATAGCGGAAAGAATGAGCAGTACTTC.

This chain connects TRBV25-1 to TRBJ2-1, with 8 bases fitting TRBD2. With V trimmed by 3 bases and J by 3 bases, 7 bases remained unmatched. CDR1 and CDR2 from the germline V gene are MGHDK and SYGVNS. CDR3 size: 16 residues. CDR3 DNA: TGTGCCAGCAGTGAGGGAGTAGCGGGAATCTACAATGAGCAGTTCTTC. Amino acid sequence: CASSEGVAGIYNEQFF.